This T cell receptor (beta chain) was captured in a study of blood T cell repertoires in COVID-19. CDR3 length: 12 residues. Between the trimmed V and J ends, which lost 0 bases and 14 bases, there was a span of 11 bases. The protocol was immunoSEQ multiplex PCR, while the TCRdb copy is restricted to in-frame clones and leaves out a portion. The table includes 150,000 or so clones, about four fifths detected once. V gene TRBV12-3 or TRBV12-4 combines with J gene TRBJ1-5, with unresolved D. The receptor's source is a woman older than 75 with acute or convalescent COVID-19. Specimen: peripheral blood. The CDR3 coding sequence is TGTGCCAGCAGTTTAGCGCGGGCCGGGAAGCATTTT. Translation gives CASSLARAGKHF.